The 30 T cell receptor beta chains below all came from one sample that was sequenced in a study of identical twins. TCRdb used MiXCR to reprocess the 5' RACE reads, holding one entry per CDR3 protein. Of about 280,000 distinct CDR3 sequences listed, roughly 8.6% were seen once; the top ten hold 2.1%. The same data also went into a second study, on yellow fever vaccine responses in identical twins.

What was sequenced was memory (CD45RO+) T cells sorted from blood. The receptors come from a young woman in good health.

This clonotype was seen a handful of times. The genes are TRBV6-5 and TRBJ2-3; D call uncertain. The CDR3 is 14 residues long. Germline V lookup: CDR1 MNHEY, CDR2 SVGAGI. Trimming left V 3 bases short and J 0 bases short, with 7 bases between. The CDR3 DNA sequence: TGTGCCAGCAGTTATGGGCATAGCACAGATACGCAGTATTTT. The encoded protein is CASSYGHSTDTQYF.

This clonotype was counted ten times or more. The chain uses TRBV12-3 or TRBV12-4 and TRBJ2-5; D is possibly TRBD1 or TRBD2 (6 bases each). Deletions cut 5 bases from V and 1 base from J, with 14 bases between. The CDR3 consists of 15 residues. The CDR3 DNA reads TGTGCCAGCAGTCTCTCGAGGGGGGCCCAAGAGACCCAGTACTTC. Encoded protein: CASSLSRGAQETQYF.

The chain joins TRBV10-3 to TRBJ2-1; 10 nucleotides align to TRBD1. V shed 8 bases and J 6 bases; nucleotides not matched to a gene: 4. CDR3 length: 13 residues. Germline values: CDR1 ENHRY, CDR2 SYGVKD. The CDR3: CAILRDRGNEQFF. In DNA, the CDR3 is TGTGCCATCCTCCGGGACAGGGGCAATGAGCAGTTCTTC.

A word on this clonotype: Being one base from a much bigger clone, this may be a read error. This sequence joins TRBV20-1 and TRBJ2-2; TRBD2 agrees at 7 bases. The CDR3 is 16 residues long. The germline V gene has CDR1 DFQATT and CDR2 SNEGSKA (reference sequence). Trimming removed 4 bases from V and 5 bases from J; junction bases left unmatched: 13. Here the CDR3 reads CSATMWSSGETGELFF. CDR3 coding DNA: TGCAGTGCTACAATGTGGTCTAGCGGTGAGACCGGGGAGCTGTTTTTT.

The chain links TRBV3-1 to TRBJ2-3; a weak D match, TRBD2 (5 bases). Trimming shortened V by 8 bases and J by 8 bases, and 26 bases separated the two germline ends. The CDR3 contains 16 residues. Looked up from germline, CDR1 is LGHDT and CDR2 is YNNKEL (reference sequence). DNA for the CDR3: TGTGCCAGCGGCCGAGATCGGACTTCGGGCCCGGGTACGCAGTATTTT. This translates into CASGRDRTSGPGTQYF.

The chain links TRBV20-1 to TRBJ2-7; TRBD2 agrees at 11 bases. This CDR3 has 15 residues. Losses at the gene ends were 4 bases for V and 4 bases for J; bases not matched to a gene: 9. Germline CDR1 is DFQATT and CDR2 is SNEGSKA (reference sequence). The CDR3 here is CSAIDSGGAEYEQYV. Written as DNA, the CDR3 is TGCAGTGCTATTGATAGCGGGGGGGCCGAGTACGAGCAGTACGTC.

The CDR3 nucleotides are TGTGCCAGCAGGAGGAAAGAGACAGGTTTTTACCCCTCAGATACGCAGTATTTT. It codes for CASRRKETGFYPSDTQYF. This chain connects TRBV11-2 to TRBJ2-3; TRBD1 is a possible D gene (6 bases). The V and J ends lost 6 bases and 4 bases respectively, with 26 bases between them. The CDR3 sequence is 18 residues long. Germline values: CDR1 SGHAT, CDR2 FQNNGV. Full variable domain (missing parts from reference TRBV11-2 and TRBJ2-3): EAGVAQSPRYKIIEKRQSVAFWCNPISGHATLYWYQQILGQGPKLLIQFQNNGVVDDSQLPKDRFSAERLKGVDSTLKIQPAKLEDSAVYLCASRRKETGFYPSDTQYFGPGTRLTVL.

This clonotype showed up just a few times. The chain couples TRBV25-1 to TRBJ1-6, with D maybe TRBD1 (6 bases). The CDR3 totals 13 residues. The germline V gene has CDR1 MGHDK and CDR2 SYGVNS. Between the trimmed V and J ends, which lost 6 bases and 10 bases, there was a span of 13 bases. The CDR3 DNA is TGTGCCAGCAGCAGACAGGACCTCTCACCCCTCCACTTT. This encodes CASSRQDLSPLHF.

This clonotype was seen many times. This chain links TRBV4-1 with TRBJ2-1; no clear D gene. The V gene lost 3 bases and the J gene lost 0 bases, with 12 bases spanning the gap. CDR3 length equals 16 residues. Germline CDR1 and CDR2: MGHRA and YSYEKL. The CDR3 coding sequence is TGCGCCAGCAGCCAGGGCGTTACCTACTCCTACAATGAGCAGTTCTTC. This encodes CASSQGVTYSYNEQFF.

Many counts were recorded for this clonotype. The chain couples TRBV6-1 to TRBJ1-5, with 10 bases matching TRBD1. Trimming cost V 7 bases and J 3 bases; bases outside gene matches: 6. This CDR3 is built from 15 residues. Germline CDR1 is MNHNS and CDR2 is SASEGT. The CDR3 DNA reads TGTGCCAGCACCATGACAGGGGGCCTCAATCAGCCCCAGCATTTT. It encodes CASTMTGGLNQPQHF.

The gene calls are TRBV4-2 and TRBJ2-4; D may be TRBD2 (6 bases). The V end lost 0 bases, the J end lost 6 bases, and 15 bases lay between the germline ends. This CDR3 region has 16 residues. The germline V gene has CDR1 LGHNA and CDR2 YNFKEQ. The CDR3 sequence: CASSQDGGDRLNIQYF. The CDR3, as DNA: TGTGCCAGCAGCCAAGATGGAGGGGATCGGTTAAACATTCAGTACTTC.

V and J are TRBV12-3 or TRBV12-4 and TRBJ1-1, with D perhaps TRBD1 (5 bases). CDR3 length: 14 residues. V was pared by 0 bases and J by 4 bases, with 9 bases between. Here the CDR3 reads CASSLAGETTEAFF. CDR3 sequence (DNA): TGTGCCAGCAGTTTAGCAGGGGAGACCACTGAAGCTTTCTTT.

In this sample, this clonotype turned up a few times. The rearrangement uses TRBV15 and TRBJ1-1; 8 positions match TRBD1. Germline assignment: CDR1 LNHNV and CDR2 YYDKDF (reference sequence). V gave up 4 bases and J gave up 1 base; unmatched junction bases: 2. The CDR3 runs 14 residues. CDR3 residues: CATSKDRANTEAFF. CDR3 bases: TGTGCCACCAGCAAGGACAGGGCGAACACTGAAGCTTTCTTT.

This clonotype was recorded a few times. CDR3 sequence: CASTTHGNQPQHF. CDR3 bases: TGTGCCAGCACCACACATGGGAATCAGCCCCAGCATTTT. The rearrangement uses TRBV28 and TRBJ1-5; D ambiguous. This CDR3 is built from 13 residues. Trimming stripped 7 bases from V and 4 bases from J, with 11 bases between. From germline, CDR1 is MDHEN and CDR2 SYDVKM.

This clonotype was found a few times. The genes are TRBV9 and TRBJ2-5; 8 nucleotides align to TRBD2. CDR3 length: 16 residues. V gave up 0 bases and J gave up 5 bases; unmatched junction bases: 9. Germline CDR1 is SGDLS and CDR2 is YYNGEE. Written as DNA, the CDR3 is TGTGCCAGCAGCGTAGTCTCGGGAGGGCCGGAGGAGACCCAGTACTTC. Its translation: CASSVVSGGPEETQYF.

The table lists this clonotype with many counts. The chain combines TRBV28 with TRBJ1-5; the D is unclear. V dropped 6 bases and J dropped 0 bases, with 12 bases sitting between them. CDR3 size: 15 residues. Germline-derived CDR1 and CDR2 are MDHEN and SYDVKM. The CDR3 spells CASRRGSYSNQPQHF. The CDR3 nucleotides read TGTGCCAGCAGACGAGGGTCCTATAGCAATCAGCCCCAGCATTTT.

The sample holds a few counts of this clonotype. This chain joins TRBV3-1 and TRBJ2-1; 8 bases line up with TRBD1. The CDR3 length is 21 residues. Trimming took 1 base from V and 1 from J; bases not matched to a gene: 18. Germline CDR1 LGHDT, CDR2 YNNKEL (reference sequence). CDR3 DNA sequence: TGTGCCAGCAGCCAAGTATCCGGGACAGGTACCCTAGGGGGATCCTACAATGAGCAGTTCTTC. Translated: CASSQVSGTGTLGGSYNEQFF.

The chain carries TRBV11-3 and TRBJ2-5; TRBD2 aligns across 8 bases. The CDR3 covers 15 residues. V was clipped by 5 bases and J by 4 bases; unmatched bases: 9. Germline V gives CDR1 SGHNT, CDR2 YENEEA. CDR3 nucleotides: TGTGCCAGCAGCCCTAGCGGGCACCACAGAGAGACCCAGTACTTC. This sequence encodes CASSPSGHHRETQYF.

V is TRBV11-2 and J is TRBJ2-5; possibly TRBD1 for D (6 bases). In germline, CDR1 is SGHAT, CDR2 FQNNGV. Trimming shortened V by 5 bases and J by 0 bases, and 16 bases separated the two germline ends. This CDR3 is built from 16 residues. CDR3 coding DNA: TGTGCCAGCAGCCTCACCCCCGGGACATACCAAGAGACCCAGTACTTC. Translating gives CASSLTPGTYQETQYF.

This clonotype was counted many times. CDR3 sequence reads: CASSADRDRIANEQFF. CDR3 nucleotides: TGTGCCAGCAGCGCCGACCGGGACAGGATCGCCAATGAGCAGTTCTTC. The J gene is TRBJ2-1, the V gene TRBV9; TRBD1 matches at 8 bases. CDR1 and CDR2 from the germline V gene are SGDLS and YYNGEE. This CDR3 region has 16 residues. Trimming took 3 bases from V and 6 from J; bases not matched to a gene: 11.

This clonotype occurred many times. This chain links TRBV6-1 with TRBJ1-2; the D is unclear. Germline CDR1 MNHNS, CDR2 SASEGT. V was cut by 2 bases and J by 4 bases, with 17 bases left in between. The CDR3 is 16 residues long. CDR3 residues: CASSENGATQFYGYTF. The CDR3 DNA is TGTGCCAGCAGTGAAAATGGAGCAACACAATTCTATGGCTACACCTTC.

This chain links TRBV5-1 with TRBJ1-2; D is possibly TRBD1 (5 bases). The CDR3 extends over 13 amino acids. Trimming shortened V by 4 bases and J by 6 bases, and 13 bases separated the two germline ends. Germline CDR1 reads SGHRS; CDR2 reads YFSETQ. The CDR3 nucleotides are TGCGCCAGCAGCCTAGGGACTGCAGATGGCTACACCTTC. Its protein is CASSLGTADGYTF. Based on the CDR3 plus reference TRBV5-1 and TRBJ1-2, the full variable domain is KAGVTQTPRYLIKTRGQQVTLSCSPISGHRSVSWYQQTPGQGLQFLFEYFSETQRNKGNFPGRFSGRQFSNSRSEMNVSTLELGDSALYLCASSLGTADGYTFGSGTRLTVV.

This clonotype was detected many times. V usage is TRBV5-1 and J usage is TRBJ1-2; D is undetermined. Germline lookup yields CDR1 SGHRS and CDR2 YFSETQ. The CDR3 consists of 13 residues. V gave up 0 bases and J gave up 8 bases, with 11 bases separating them. CDR3 sequence: CASSLGQDGGYTF. CDR3 sequence (DNA): TGCGCCAGCAGCTTGGGGCAGGACGGCGGCTACACCTTC.

In its sample, this clonotype was seen many times. The J gene is TRBJ2-5, the V gene TRBV7-8; D tentatively fits TRBD1 or TRBD2 (5 bases each). V was pared by 5 bases and J by 5 bases, with 6 bases between. Germline V gene data show CDR1 as SGHVS and CDR2 as FQNEAQ. This CDR3 has 11 residues. CDR3 region: CASSEGETQYF. CDR3 bases: TGTGCCAGCAGCGAGGGGGAGACCCAGTACTTC.

This clonotype turned up a few times. The rearrangement joins TRBV20-1 to TRBJ2-1; 11 nucleotides align to TRBD2. V lost 6 bases and J lost 8; bases outside the gene matches: 9. Germline assignment: CDR1 DFQATT and CDR2 SNEGSKA (reference sequence). This CDR3 is 14 amino acids long. The CDR3: CSATLAGDLDEQFF. The CDR3 region has the DNA TGCAGTGCGACACTAGCGGGAGATCTGGATGAGCAGTTCTTC.

This clonotype was picked up a small number of times. The rearrangement links TRBV29-1 to TRBJ1-2, with 7 bases aligning to TRBD1. The CDR3 extends over 14 amino acids. CDR1 SQVTM and CDR2 ANQGSEA come from the germline V gene. Trimming cost V 3 bases and J 0 bases; bases outside gene matches: 4. This CDR3 reads CSVEGQIANYGYTF. For the CDR3, the DNA is TGCAGCGTTGAGGGACAGATAGCTAACTATGGCTACACCTTC.

This chain connects TRBV2 to TRBJ2-3; possible D gene TRBD2, 5 bases. V lost 4 bases and J lost 3, with 17 bases in between. In germline, CDR1 is SNHLY, CDR2 FYNNEI. This CDR3 contains 16 residues. Written as DNA, the CDR3 is TGTGCCAGCAGTGCTTGGAGAGGGTCTGGGACAGATACGCAGTATTTT. It is translated as CASSAWRGSGTDTQYF.

The chain carries TRBV11-1 and TRBJ2-1, with D unresolved. The CDR3 is made up of 14 amino acids. The V and J ends lost 10 bases and 0 bases respectively, with 13 bases between them. CDR1 and CDR2 from the germline V gene are SGHAT and FQDESV (reference sequence). The CDR3 DNA sequence: TGTGCCACACCTGGGCCCAGCTCCTACAATGAGCAGTTCTTC. Translating gives CATPGPSSYNEQFF.

This clonotype showed up just a few times. This sequence joins TRBV5-1 and TRBJ2-3; 14 nucleotides match TRBD2. This CDR3 comprises 17 residues. CDR1 and CDR2 (germline): SGHRS, YFSETQ. Losses at the gene ends were 3 bases for V and 9 bases for J; bases not matched to a gene: 12. CDR3 nucleotide sequence: TGCGCCAGCAGCTCACTAGGACTAGCGGGGGGACTGAGCACGCAGTATTTT. As protein: CASSSLGLAGGLSTQYF.

This clonotype was picked up many times. This chain connects TRBV6-5 to TRBJ2-1; D remains ambiguous. V was shortened by 2 bases and J by 10 bases, with 9 bases between the two germline ends. The germline gives CDR1 MNHEY, CDR2 SVGAGI. The CDR3 loop spans 12 amino acids. CDR3 sequence reads: CASSYVGGEQFF. The CDR3 nucleotides are TGTGCCAGCAGTTACGTCGGCGGCGAGCAGTTCTTC.